This paragraph covers one T cell receptor (beta chain) sequence. This record comes from a study of T cell changes during pregnancy in multiple sclerosis. Only in-frame clones appear in the TCRdb table, and some are missing; sequencing was by immunoSEQ multiplex PCR. In the table there are 100,000 or so clones, approximately 92% of which are singletons. Germline values: CDR1 LGHNA, CDR2 YSLEER. This CDR3 is built from 13 residues. Germline trimming cut 2 bases from V and 3 bases from J; bases unmatched to any gene: 0. This clonotype was sampled from a female donor with multiple sclerosis, enrolled in a pregnancy study. Sequencing was performed on peripheral blood, taken in the second trimester of pregnancy. The genes are TRBV4-3 and TRBJ2-7, with TRBD1 matching over 8 bases. The CDR3 nucleotides are TGCGCCAGCAGCCAAACAGGGGGCTACGAGCAGTACTTC. It encodes CASSQTGGYEQYF.